Given below is one T cell receptor beta chain in context. Its antigen remains unknown. The donors were members of the validation cohort comprising about 130 subjects, separate from the approximately 710-subject first cohort. The sample originates from a study of cytomegalovirus exposure and HLA in healthy donors. Study information: The same platform used for the 666 first-cohort repertoires was also used for the 100 to 150 validation repertoires, as a later analysis reported.

Study-wide results and caveats: Subsequent analysis found a tendency for first-cohort TCR clusters to co-occur within the 120 validation repertoires. Investigators reported some 150 TCR beta chains as tied to cytomegalovirus.

Clones were read by immunoSEQ multiplex PCR, and TCRdb kept only the in-frame ones, dropping some. The sample contains over 150,000 clones, approximately 82% of which appear only once. Germline V gives CDR1 LNHNV, CDR2 YYDKDF (reference sequence). The CDR3 is 14 residues long. V lost 3 bases to trimming and J lost 1 base, with 10 bases between them. This sequence originates from a woman under 40 in good health and CMV-seropositive. The sequencing input was PBMCs. The chain is built from TRBV15 and TRBJ2-7; no clear D. In DNA, the CDR3 is TGTGCCACCAGCAGGGAGAGGTTATCCTACGAGCAGTACTTC. Translated, it gives CATSRERLSYEQYF.